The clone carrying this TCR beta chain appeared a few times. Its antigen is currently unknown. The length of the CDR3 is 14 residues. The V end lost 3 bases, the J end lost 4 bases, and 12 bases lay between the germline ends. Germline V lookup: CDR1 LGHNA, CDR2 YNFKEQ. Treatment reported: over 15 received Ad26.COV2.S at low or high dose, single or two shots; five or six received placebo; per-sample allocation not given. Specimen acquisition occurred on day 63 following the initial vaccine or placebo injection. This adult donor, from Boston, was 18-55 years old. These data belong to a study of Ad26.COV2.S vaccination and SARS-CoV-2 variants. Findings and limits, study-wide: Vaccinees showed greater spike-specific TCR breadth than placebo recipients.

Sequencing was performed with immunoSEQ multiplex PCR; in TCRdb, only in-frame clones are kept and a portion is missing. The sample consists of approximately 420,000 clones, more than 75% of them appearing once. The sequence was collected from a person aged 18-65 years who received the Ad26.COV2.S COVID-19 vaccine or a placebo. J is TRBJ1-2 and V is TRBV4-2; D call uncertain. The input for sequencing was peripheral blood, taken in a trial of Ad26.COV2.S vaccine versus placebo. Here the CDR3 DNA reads TGTGCCAGCAGCCAGATACGAGAACCCTATGGCTACACCTTC. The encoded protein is CASSQIREPYGYTF.